This TCR beta chain originates from a study of post-analysis software for immune sequencing data. The authors incorporated unique molecular identifiers into the TCR beta cDNA libraries. Once roughly 0.85 to 11 million T cells were used, approximately 470,000 cDNA molecules resulted. MiXCR was run by TCRdb on the PCR reads, yielding one entry per CDR3 protein. The sample carries roughly 580,000 distinct CDR3 sequences, around 47% recorded once. This clonotype was picked up a small number of times. What it recognizes is unknown. The study's findings and limits: Compared with controls, patients had more of 4 or 5 TRBV segments, including TRBV5-6, TRBV5-1 and TRBV20-1.

The CDR3 totals 14 residues. Per the germline V gene, CDR1 is PRHDT and CDR2 is FYEKMQ (reference sequence). V lost 10 bases to trimming and J lost 4 bases, with 19 bases between them. This TCR was recovered from a girl aged 5 to 17 with multiple sclerosis. The chain has TRBV13 and TRBJ1-2; D not resolved. Sequencing used blood. The CDR3 coding sequence is TGTGCCACCCCGGGCCAGCTCCCTCGCTATGGCTACACCTTC. This sequence encodes CATPGQLPRYGYTF.